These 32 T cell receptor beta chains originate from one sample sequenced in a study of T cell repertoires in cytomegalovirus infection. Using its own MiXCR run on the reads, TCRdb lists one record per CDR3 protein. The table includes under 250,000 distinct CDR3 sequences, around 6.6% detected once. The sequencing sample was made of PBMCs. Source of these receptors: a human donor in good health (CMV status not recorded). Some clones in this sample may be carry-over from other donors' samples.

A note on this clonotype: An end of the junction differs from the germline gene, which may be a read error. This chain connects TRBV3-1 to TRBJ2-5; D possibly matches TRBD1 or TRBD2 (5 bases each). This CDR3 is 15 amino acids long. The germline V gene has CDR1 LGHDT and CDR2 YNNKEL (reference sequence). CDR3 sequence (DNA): TGTGCCTGCAGCCAAGGGGAGTTAGCCCAAGAGACCCAGTACTTC. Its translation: CACSQGELAQETQYF.

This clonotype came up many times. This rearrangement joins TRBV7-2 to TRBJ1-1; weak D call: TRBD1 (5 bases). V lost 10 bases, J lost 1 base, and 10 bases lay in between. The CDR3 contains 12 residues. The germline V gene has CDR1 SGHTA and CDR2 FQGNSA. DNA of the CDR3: TGTGCCACACCAGGGAAGAACACTGAAGCTTTCTTT. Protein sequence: CATPGKNTEAFF.

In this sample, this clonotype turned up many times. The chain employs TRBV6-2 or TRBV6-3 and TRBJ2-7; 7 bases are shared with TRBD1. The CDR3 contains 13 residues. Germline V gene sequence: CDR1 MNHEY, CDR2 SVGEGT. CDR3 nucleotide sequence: TGTGCTTCGACAGGGTCGGCCTCCTACGAGCAGTACTTC. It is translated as CASTGSASYEQYF.

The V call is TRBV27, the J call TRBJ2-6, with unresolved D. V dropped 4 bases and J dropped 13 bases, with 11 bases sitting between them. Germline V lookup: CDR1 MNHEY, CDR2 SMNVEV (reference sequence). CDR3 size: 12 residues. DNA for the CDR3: TGTGCCAGCAGTTCCTCCCCTTTGGTCCTGACTTTC. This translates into CASSSSPLVLTF.

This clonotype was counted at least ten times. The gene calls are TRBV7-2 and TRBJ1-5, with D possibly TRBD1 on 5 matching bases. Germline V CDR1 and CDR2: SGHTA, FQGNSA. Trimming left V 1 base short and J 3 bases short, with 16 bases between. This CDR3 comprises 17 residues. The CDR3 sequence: CASSLVNAGMNNQPQHF. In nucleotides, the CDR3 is TGTGCCAGCAGCTTAGTTAATGCAGGGATGAACAATCAGCCCCAGCATTTT.

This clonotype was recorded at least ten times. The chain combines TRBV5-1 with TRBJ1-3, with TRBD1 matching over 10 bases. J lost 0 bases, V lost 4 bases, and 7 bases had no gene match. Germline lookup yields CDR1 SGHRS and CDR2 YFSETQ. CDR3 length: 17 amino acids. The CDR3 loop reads CASSKWTGGSSGNTIYF. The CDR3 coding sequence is TGCGCCAGCAGCAAATGGACAGGGGGGAGCTCTGGAAACACCATATATTTT.

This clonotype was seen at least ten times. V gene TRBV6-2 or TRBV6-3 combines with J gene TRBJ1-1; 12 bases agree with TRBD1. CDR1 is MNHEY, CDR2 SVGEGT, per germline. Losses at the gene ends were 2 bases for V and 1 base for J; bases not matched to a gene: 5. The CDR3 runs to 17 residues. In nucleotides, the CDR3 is TGTGCCAGCAGTTACCCAAAGGGACAGGGGGCGAACACTGAAGCTTTCTTT. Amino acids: CASSYPKGQGANTEAFF.

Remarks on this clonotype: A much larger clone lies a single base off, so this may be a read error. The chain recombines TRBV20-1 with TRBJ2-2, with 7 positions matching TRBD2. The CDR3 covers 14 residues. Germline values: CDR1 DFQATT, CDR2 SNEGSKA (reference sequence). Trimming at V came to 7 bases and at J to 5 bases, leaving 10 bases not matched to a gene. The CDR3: CSDRDYQRTGELFF. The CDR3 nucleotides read TGCAGTGATAGGGACTACCAGAGGACCGGGGAGCTGTTTTTT.

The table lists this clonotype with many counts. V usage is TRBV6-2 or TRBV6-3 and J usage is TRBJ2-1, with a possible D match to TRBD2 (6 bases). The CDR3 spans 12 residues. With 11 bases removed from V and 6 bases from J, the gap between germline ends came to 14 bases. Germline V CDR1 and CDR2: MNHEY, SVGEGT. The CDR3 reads CAGGFRGNEQFF. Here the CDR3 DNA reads TGTGCCGGGGGGTTTCGAGGCAATGAGCAGTTCTTC.

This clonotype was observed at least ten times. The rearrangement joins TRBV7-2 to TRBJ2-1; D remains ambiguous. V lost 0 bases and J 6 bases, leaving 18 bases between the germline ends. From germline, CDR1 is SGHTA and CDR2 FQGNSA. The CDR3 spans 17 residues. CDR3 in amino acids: CASSLAPPNLTRNEQFF. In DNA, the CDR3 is TGTGCCAGCAGCTTAGCGCCCCCCAATCTAACACGCAATGAGCAGTTCTTC.

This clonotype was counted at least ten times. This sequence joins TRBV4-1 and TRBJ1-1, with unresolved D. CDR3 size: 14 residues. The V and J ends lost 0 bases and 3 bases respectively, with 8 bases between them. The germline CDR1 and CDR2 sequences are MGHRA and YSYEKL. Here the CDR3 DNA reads TGCGCCAGCAGCCAAGAGCCGGGCTACACTGAAGCTTTCTTT. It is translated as CASSQEPGYTEAFF.

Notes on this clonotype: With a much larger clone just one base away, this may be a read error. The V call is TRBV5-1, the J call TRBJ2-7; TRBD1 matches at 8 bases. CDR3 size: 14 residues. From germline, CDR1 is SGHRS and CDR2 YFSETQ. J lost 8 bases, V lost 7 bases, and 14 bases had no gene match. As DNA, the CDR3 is TGCGCCAGCCAGAAACAGGGGGAAATCTCCAAGCAGTACTTC. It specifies CASQKQGEISKQYF. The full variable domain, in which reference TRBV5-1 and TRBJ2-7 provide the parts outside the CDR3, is KAGVTQTPRYLIKTRGQQVTLSCSPISGHRSVSWYQQTPGQGLQFLFEYFSETQRNKGNFPGRFSGRQFSNSRSEMNVSTLELGDSALYLCASQKQGEISKQYFGPGTRLTVT.

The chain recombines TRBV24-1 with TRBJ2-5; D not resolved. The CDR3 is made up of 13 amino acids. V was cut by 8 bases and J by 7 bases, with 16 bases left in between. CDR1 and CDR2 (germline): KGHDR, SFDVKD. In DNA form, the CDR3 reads TGTGCCACCATGGGCTACAGAGAAGGGACCCAGTACTTC. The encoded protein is CATMGYREGTQYF.

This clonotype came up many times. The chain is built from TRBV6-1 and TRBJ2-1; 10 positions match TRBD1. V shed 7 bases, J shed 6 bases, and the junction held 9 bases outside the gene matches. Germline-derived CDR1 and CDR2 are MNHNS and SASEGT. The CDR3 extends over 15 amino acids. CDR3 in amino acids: CASTQDGTGVNEQFF. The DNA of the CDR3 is TGTGCCAGCACCCAAGACGGGACAGGGGTCAATGAGCAGTTCTTC.

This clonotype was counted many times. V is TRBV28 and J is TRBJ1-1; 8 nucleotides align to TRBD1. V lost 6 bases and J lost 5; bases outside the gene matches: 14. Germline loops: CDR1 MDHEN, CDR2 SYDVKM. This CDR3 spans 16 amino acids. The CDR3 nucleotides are TGTGCCAGCAGCCCGGGGGCCGACAGGGGCTGGACTGAAGCTTTCTTT. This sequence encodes CASSPGADRGWTEAFF.

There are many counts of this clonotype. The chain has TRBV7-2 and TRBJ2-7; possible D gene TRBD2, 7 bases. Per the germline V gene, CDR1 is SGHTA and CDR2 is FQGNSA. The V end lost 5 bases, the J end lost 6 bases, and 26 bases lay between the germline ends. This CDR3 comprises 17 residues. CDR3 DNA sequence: TGTGCCAGCAGCGCCCGAGGGAAATGGGGGGGCGAGGCCGAGCAGTACTTC. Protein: CASSARGKWGGEAEQYF.

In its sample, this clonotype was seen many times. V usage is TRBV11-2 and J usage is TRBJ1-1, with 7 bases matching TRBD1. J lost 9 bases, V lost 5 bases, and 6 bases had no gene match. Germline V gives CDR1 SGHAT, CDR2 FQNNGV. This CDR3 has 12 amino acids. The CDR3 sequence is CASSPSGGKAFF. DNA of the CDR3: TGTGCCAGCAGCCCCTCAGGGGGTAAAGCTTTCTTT.

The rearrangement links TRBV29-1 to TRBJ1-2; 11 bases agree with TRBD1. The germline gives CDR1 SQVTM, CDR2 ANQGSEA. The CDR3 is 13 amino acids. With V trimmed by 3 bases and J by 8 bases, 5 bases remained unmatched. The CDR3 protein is CSVEDRGREGYTF. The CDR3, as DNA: TGCAGCGTTGAGGACAGGGGGCGCGAGGGCTACACCTTC.

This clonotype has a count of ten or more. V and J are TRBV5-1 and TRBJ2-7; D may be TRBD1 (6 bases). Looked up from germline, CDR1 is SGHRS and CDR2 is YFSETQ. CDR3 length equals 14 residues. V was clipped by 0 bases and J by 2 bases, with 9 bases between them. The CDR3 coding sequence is TGCGCCAGCAGCTTGGCGCAGGGGACCTACGAGCAGTACTTC. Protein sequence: CASSLAQGTYEQYF.

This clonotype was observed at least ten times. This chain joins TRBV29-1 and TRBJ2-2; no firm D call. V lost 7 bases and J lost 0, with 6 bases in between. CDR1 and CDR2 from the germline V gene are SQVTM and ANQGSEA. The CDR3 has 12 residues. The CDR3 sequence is CSGGPNTGELFF. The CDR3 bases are TGCAGCGGAGGTCCGAACACCGGGGAGCTGTTTTTT.

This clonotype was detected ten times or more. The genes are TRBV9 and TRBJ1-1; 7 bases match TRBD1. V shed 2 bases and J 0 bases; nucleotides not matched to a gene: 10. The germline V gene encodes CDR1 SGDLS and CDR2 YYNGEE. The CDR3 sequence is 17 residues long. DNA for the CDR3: TGTGCCAGCAGCGTTGGCTTGGGACAGCCAATGAACACTGAAGCTTTCTTT. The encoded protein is CASSVGLGQPMNTEAFF. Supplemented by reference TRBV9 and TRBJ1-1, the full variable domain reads DSGVTQTPKHLITATGQRVTLRCSPRSGDLSVYWYQQSLDQGLQFLIQYYNGEERAKGNILERFSAQQFPDLHSELNLSSLELGDSALYFCASSVGLGQPMNTEAFFGQGTRLTVV.

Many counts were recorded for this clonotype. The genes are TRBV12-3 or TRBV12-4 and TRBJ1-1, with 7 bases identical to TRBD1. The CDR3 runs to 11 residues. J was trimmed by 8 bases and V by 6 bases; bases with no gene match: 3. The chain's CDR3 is CASRRQGEAFF. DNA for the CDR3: TGTGCCAGCAGGAGACAGGGAGAAGCTTTCTTT.

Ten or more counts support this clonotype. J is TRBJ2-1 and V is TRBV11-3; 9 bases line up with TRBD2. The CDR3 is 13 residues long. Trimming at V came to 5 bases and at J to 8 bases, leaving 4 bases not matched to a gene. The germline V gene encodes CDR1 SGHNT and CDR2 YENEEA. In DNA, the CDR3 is TGTGCCAGCAGCCTGACTAGCGGAGATGAGCAGTTCTTC. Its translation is CASSLTSGDEQFF. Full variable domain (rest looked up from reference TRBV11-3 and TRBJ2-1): EAGVVQSPRYKIIEKKQPVAFWCNPISGHNTLYWYLQNLGQGPELLIRYENEEAVDDSQLPKDRFSAERLKGVDSTLKIQPAELGDSAVYLCASSLTSGDEQFFGPGTRLTVL.

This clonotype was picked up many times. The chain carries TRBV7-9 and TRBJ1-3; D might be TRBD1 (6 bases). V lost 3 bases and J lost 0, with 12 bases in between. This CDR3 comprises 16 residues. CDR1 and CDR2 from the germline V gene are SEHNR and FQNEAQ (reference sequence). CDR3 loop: CASSLTGKSSGNTIYF. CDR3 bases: TGTGCCAGCAGCTTGACAGGCAAAAGCTCTGGAAACACCATATATTTT.

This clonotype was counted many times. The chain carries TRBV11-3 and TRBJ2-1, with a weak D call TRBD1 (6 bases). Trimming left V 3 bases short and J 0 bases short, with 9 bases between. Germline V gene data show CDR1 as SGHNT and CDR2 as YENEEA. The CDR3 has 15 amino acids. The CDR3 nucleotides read TGTGCCAGCAGCTTTACAGGGAGCTCCTACAATGAGCAGTTCTTC. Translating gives CASSFTGSSYNEQFF.

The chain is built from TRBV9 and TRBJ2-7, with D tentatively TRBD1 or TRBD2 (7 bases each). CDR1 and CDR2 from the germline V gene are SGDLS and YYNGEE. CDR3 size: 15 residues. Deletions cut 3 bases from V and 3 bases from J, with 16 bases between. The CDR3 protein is CASSDPRGGNYEQYF. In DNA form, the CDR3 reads TGTGCCAGCAGCGACCCCAGGGGGGGAAACTACGAGCAGTACTTC.

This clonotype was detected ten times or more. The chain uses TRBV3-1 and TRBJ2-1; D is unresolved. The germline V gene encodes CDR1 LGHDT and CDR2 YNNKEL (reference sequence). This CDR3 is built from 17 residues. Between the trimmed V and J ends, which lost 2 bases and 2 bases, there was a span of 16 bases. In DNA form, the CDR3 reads TGTGCCAGCAGCCAATTCAAGCGCCCGATTCCCTACAATGAGCAGTTCTTC. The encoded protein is CASSQFKRPIPYNEQFF.

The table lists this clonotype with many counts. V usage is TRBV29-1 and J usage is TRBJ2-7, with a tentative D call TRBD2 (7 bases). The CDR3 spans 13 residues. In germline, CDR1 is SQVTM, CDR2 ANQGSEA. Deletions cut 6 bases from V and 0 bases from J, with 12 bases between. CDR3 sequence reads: CSVLRGASYEQYF. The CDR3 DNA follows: TGCAGCGTCCTCCGGGGGGCCTCCTACGAGCAGTACTTC.

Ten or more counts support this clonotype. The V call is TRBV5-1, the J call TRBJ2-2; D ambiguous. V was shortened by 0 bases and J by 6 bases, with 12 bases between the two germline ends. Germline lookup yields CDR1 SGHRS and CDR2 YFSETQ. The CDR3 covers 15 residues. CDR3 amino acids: CASSLGHEAPGELFF. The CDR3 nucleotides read TGCGCCAGCAGCTTGGGACACGAAGCCCCCGGGGAGCTGTTTTTT.

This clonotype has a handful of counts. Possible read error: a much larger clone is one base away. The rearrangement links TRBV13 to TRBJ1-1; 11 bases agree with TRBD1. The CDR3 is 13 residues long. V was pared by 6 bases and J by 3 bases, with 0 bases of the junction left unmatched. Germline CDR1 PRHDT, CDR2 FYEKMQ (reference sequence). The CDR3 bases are TGTGCCAGCAGGGGACAGGGGGACACTGAAGCTTTCTTT. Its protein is CASRGQGDTEAFF.

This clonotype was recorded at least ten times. CDR3 DNA sequence: TGTGCCAGCAGCCACTTGGTATCTGAAGCTTTCTTT. It translates to CASSHLVSEAFF. The chain couples TRBV3-1 to TRBJ1-1, with D uncertain. CDR1 is LGHDT, CDR2 YNNKEL, per germline (reference sequence). The CDR3 has 12 residues. Deletions cut 3 bases from V and 6 bases from J, with 8 bases between.

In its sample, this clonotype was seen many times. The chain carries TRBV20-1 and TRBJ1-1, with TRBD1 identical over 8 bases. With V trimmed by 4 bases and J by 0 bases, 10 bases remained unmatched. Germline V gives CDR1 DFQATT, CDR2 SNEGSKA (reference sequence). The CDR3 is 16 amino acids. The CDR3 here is CSAKHLGTGLNTEAFF. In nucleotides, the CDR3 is TGCAGTGCTAAACACCTCGGGACAGGACTGAACACTGAAGCTTTCTTT.